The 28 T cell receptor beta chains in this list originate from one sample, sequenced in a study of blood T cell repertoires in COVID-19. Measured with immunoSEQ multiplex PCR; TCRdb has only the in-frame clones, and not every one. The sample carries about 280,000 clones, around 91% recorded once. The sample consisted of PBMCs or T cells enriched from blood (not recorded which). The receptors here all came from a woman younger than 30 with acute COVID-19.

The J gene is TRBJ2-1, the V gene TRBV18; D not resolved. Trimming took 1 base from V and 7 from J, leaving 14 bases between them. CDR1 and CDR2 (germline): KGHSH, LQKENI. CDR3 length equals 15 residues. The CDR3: CASSPRLSQRNEQFF. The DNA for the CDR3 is TGTGCCAGCTCACCACGATTATCCCAACGGAATGAGCAGTTCTTC.

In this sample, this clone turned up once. Here the CDR3 DNA reads TGTGCCAGCAGAAGGCTAGGGCAGGGGACCGATGAGCAGTTCTTC. Amino acids: CASRRLGQGTDEQFF. The rearrangement links TRBV6-5 to TRBJ2-1; the D gene is possibly TRBD1 (6 bases). CDR1 and CDR2 from the germline V gene are MNHEY and SVGAGI. V was pared by 6 bases and J by 8 bases, with 20 bases between. CDR3 size: 15 residues.

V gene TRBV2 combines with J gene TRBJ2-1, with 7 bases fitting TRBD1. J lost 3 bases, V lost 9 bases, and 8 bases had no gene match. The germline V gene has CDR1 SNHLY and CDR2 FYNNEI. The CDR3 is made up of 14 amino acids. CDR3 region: CARGGQVYYNEQFF. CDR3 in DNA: TGTGCCAGGGGCGGACAGGTTTACTACAATGAGCAGTTCTTC. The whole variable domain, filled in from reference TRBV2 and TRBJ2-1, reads EPEVTQTPSHQVTQMGQEVILRCVPISNHLYFYWYRQILGQKVEFLVSFYNNEISEKSEIFDDQFSVERPDGSNFTLKIRSTKLEDSAMYFCARGGQVYYNEQFFGPGTRLTVL.

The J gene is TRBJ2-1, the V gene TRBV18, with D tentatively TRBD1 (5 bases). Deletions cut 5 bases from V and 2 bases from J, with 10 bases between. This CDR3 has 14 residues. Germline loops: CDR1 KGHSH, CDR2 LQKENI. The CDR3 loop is CASSETVPYNEQFF. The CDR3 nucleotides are TGTGCCAGCTCAGAGACAGTTCCCTACAATGAGCAGTTCTTC.

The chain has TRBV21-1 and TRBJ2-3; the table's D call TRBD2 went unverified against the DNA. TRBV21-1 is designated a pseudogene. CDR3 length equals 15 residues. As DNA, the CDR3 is TGTGCCAGCAGCAAAGATGGCGGGAGCCCAGATACGCAGTATTTT. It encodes CASSKDGGSPDTQYF.

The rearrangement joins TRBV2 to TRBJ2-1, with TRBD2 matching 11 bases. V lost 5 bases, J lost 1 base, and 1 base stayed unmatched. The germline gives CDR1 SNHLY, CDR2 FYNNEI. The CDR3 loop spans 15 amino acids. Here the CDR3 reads CASSRLAGSYNEQFF. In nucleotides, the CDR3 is TGTGCCAGCAGTCGACTAGCGGGATCCTACAATGAGCAGTTCTTC.

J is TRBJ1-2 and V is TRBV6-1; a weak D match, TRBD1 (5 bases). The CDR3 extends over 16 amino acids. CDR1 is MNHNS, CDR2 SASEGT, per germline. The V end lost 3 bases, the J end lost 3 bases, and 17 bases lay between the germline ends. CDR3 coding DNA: TGTGCCAGCAGTGATCGGGCCCAGGGACTCCACTATGGCTACACCTTC. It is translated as CASSDRAQGLHYGYTF.

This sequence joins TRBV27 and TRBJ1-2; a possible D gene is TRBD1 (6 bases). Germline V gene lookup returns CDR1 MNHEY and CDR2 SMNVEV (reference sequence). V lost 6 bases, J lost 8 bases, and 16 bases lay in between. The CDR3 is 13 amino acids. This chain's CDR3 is CASRGAGIFGYTF. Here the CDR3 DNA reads TGTGCCAGCAGGGGGGCAGGGATATTCGGCTACACCTTC.

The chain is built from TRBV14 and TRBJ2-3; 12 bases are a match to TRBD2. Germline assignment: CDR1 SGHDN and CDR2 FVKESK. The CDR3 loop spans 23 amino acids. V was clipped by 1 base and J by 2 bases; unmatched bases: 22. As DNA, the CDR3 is TGTGCCAGCAGCCAAGCAGCTAGCGGGAGGGCCGGATCCGCACTATGGCACACAGATACGCAGTATTTT. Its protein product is CASSQAASGRAGSALWHTDTQYF.

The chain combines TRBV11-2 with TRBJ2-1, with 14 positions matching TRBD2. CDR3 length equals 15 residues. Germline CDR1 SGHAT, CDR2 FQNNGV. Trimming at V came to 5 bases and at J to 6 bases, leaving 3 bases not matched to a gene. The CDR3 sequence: CASSPGLAGVNEQFF. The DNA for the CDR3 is TGTGCCAGCAGCCCGGGACTAGCGGGAGTCAATGAGCAGTTCTTC. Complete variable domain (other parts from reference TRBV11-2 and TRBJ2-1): EAGVAQSPRYKIIEKRQSVAFWCNPISGHATLYWYQQILGQGPKLLIQFQNNGVVDDSQLPKDRFSAERLKGVDSTLKIQPAKLEDSAVYLCASSPGLAGVNEQFFGPGTRLTVL.

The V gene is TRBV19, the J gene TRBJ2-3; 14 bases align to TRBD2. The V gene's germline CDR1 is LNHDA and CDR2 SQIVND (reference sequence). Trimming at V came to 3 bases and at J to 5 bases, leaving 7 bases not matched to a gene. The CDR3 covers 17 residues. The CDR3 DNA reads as TGTGCCAGTAGTATTCCGGGACTAGCGGGAGTAGTAGATACGCAGTATTTT. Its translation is CASSIPGLAGVVDTQYF.

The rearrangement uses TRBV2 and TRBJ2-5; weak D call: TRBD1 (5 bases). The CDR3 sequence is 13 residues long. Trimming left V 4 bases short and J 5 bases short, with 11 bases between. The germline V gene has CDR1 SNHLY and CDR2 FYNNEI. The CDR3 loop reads CASSGWGRETQYF. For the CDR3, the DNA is TGTGCCAGCAGTGGCTGGGGCCGGGAGACCCAGTACTTC. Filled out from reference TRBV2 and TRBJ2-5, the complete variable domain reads EPEVTQTPSHQVTQMGQEVILRCVPISNHLYFYWYRQILGQKVEFLVSFYNNEISEKSEIFDDQFSVERPDGSNFTLKIRSTKLEDSAMYFCASSGWGRETQYFGPGTRLLVL.

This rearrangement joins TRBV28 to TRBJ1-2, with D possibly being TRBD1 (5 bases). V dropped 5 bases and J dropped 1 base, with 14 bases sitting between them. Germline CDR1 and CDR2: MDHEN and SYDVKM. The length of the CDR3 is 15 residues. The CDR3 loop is CASSPATDFNYGYTF. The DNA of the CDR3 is TGTGCCAGCAGTCCCGCGACAGACTTTAACTATGGCTACACCTTC.

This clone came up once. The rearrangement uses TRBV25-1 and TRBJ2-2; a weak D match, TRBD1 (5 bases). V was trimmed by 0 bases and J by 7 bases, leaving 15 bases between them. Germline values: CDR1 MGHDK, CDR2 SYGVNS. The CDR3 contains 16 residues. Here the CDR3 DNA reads TGTGCCAGCAGTGAATATGGCCCGATAGGGGTCGGGGAGCTGTTTTTT. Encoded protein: CASSEYGPIGVGELFF.

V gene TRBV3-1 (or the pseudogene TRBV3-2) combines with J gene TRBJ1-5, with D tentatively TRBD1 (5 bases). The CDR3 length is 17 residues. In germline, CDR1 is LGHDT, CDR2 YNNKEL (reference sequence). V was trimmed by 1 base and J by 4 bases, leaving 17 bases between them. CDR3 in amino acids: CASSQGQGILRNQPQHF. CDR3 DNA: TGTGCCAGCAGCCAAGGGCAGGGAATTTTGCGGAATCAGCCCCAGCATTTT.

CDR3 protein: CASSLGQSNEQFF. The CDR3 DNA reads TGTGCCAGCAGCCTGGGACAGTCCAATGAGCAGTTCTTC. The chain joins TRBV7-3 to TRBJ2-1; the match to TRBD1 covers 7 bases. The CDR3 consists of 13 residues. Germline assignment: CDR1 SGHTA and CDR2 FQGTGA. Unmatched junction bases numbered 4, after V lost 5 bases and J lost 6 bases.

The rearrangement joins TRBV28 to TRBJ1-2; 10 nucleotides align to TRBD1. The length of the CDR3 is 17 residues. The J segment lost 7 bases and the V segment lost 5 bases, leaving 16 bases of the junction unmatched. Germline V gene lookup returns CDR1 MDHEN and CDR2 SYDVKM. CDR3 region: CASSLNAPGQGIGGYTF. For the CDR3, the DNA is TGTGCCAGCAGTCTAAATGCCCCGGGACAGGGGATCGGTGGCTACACCTTC.

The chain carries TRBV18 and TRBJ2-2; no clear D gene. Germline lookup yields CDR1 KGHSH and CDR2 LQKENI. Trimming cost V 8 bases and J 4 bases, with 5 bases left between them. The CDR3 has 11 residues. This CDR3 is CASQLTGELFF. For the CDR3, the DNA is TGTGCCAGCCAACTCACCGGGGAGCTGTTTTTT.

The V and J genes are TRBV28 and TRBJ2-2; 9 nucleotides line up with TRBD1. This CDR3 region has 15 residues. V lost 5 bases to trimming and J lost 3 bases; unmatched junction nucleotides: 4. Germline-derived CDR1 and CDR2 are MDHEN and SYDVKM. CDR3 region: CASSPGQGHTGELFF. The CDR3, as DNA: TGTGCCAGCAGTCCGGGACAGGGTCACACCGGGGAGCTGTTTTTT.

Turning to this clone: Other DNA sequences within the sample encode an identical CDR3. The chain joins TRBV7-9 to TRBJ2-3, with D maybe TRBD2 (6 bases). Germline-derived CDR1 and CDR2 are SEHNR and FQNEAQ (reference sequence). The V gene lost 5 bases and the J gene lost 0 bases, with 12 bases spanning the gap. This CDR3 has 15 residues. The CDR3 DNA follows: TGTGCCAGCAGCCCGCCGGGACTGAGCACAGATACGCAGTATTTT. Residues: CASSPPGLSTDTQYF.

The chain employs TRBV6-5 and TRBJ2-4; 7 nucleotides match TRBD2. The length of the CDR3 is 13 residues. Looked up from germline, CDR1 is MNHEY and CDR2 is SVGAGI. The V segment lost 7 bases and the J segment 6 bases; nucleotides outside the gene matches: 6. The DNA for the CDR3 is TGTGCCAGCAAGCTCGGGGGGACAAACATTCAGTACTTC. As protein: CASKLGGTNIQYF.

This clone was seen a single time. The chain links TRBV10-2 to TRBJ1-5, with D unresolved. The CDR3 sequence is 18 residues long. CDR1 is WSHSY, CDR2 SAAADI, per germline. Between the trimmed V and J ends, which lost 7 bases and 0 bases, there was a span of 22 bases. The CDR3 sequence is CASIRRPPILNSNQPQHF. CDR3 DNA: TGCGCCAGCATTCGTCGTCCCCCTATACTTAATAGCAATCAGCCCCAGCATTTT.

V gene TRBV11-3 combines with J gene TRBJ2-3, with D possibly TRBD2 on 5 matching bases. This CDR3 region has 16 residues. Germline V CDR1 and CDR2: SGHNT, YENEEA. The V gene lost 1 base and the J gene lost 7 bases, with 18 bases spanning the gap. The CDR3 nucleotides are TGTGCCAGCAGCTTAGGATACGGAGGTAGCGATCATACGCAGTATTTT. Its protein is CASSLGYGGSDHTQYF.

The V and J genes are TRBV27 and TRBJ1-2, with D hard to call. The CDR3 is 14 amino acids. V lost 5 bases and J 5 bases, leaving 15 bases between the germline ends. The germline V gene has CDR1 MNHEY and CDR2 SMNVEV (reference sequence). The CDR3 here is CASSPTYHRYGYTF. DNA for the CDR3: TGTGCCAGCAGTCCAACCTACCATCGATATGGCTACACCTTC.

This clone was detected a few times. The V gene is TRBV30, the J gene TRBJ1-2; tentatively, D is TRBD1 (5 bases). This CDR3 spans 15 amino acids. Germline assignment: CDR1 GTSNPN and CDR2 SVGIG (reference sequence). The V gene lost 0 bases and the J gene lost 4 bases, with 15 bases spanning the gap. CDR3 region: CAWSVGVGAAYGYTF. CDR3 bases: TGTGCCTGGAGTGTTGGCGTAGGGGCAGCCTATGGCTACACCTTC.

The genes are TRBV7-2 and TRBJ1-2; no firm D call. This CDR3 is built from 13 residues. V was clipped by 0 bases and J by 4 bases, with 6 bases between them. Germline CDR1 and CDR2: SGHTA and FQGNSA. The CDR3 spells CASSLAAGYGYTF. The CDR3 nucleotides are TGTGCCAGCAGCTTAGCGGCAGGCTATGGCTACACCTTC.

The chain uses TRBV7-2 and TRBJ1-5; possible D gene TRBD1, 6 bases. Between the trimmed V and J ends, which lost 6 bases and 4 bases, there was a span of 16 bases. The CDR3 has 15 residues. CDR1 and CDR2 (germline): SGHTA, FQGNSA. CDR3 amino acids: CASSLNRVGNQPQHF. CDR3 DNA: TGTGCCAGCAGTTTAAACAGGGTCGGGAATCAGCCCCAGCATTTT.

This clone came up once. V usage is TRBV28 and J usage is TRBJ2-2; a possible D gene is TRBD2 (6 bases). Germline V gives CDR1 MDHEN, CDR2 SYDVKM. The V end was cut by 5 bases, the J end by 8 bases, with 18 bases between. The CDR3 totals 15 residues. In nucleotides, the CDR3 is TGTGCCAGCAGTCCTGAGCACGGAGGGTTGGGGGAGCTGTTTTTT. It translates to CASSPEHGGLGELFF.